The clone carrying this TCR beta chain occurred many times. Its antigen is still unknown. This sample stems from a study of identical twins. Study-level results: While abundant cord blood beta clonotypes carried fewer insertions, memory repertoires showed no such pattern. For out-of-frame alpha sequences shared by twins, low generation probability was in excess.

V was pared by 2 bases and J by 2 bases, with 13 bases between. CDR1 and CDR2 (germline): LGHDT, YNNKEL (reference sequence). The CDR3 consists of 16 residues. Through template switching, a universal primer site was introduced, and the cDNA contained unique molecular identifiers. One entry per CDR3 protein results from TCRdb running MiXCR on the 5' RACE reads. The sample comprises about 100,000 distinct CDR3 sequences, about 5.6% of which are singletons, and approximately 12% rests with the top ten. Material for sequencing was memory T cells sorted from blood. The sequence was collected from a woman between 50 and 59 years old in good health. The rearrangement uses TRBV3-1 and TRBJ2-1; a possible D gene is TRBD1 (6 bases). In nucleotides, the CDR3 is TGTGCCAGCAGCCAAATAGGGGGACCTCCCTACAATGAGCAGTTCTTC. Encoded protein: CASSQIGGPPYNEQFF.